The 20 T cell receptor beta chains below all came from one sample that was sequenced in a study of T cells after yellow fever vaccination. TCRdb independently ran MiXCR on the 5' RACE reads; one entry per CDR3 protein. The table shows 300,000 to 350,000 distinct CDR3 sequences, with around 11% occurring only once. This specimen was CD4+ T cells sorted from PBMCs, taken 45 days after the yellow fever booster vaccination. These receptors all come from a young man who received the YFV17D yellow fever vaccine.

The chain uses TRBV5-1 and TRBJ1-4, with 10 nucleotides matching TRBD1. The CDR3 loop spans 13 amino acids. V lost 7 bases, J lost 6 bases, and 3 bases stayed unmatched. CDR1 and CDR2 from the germline V gene are SGHRS and YFSETQ. The CDR3 reads CASRGTGDEKLFF. CDR3 in DNA: TGCGCCAGCCGGGGGACAGGGGATGAAAAACTGTTTTTT.

The chain employs TRBV10-3 and TRBJ1-6, with TRBD1 matching 8 bases. The CDR3 loop spans 14 amino acids. Germline V lookup: CDR1 ENHRY, CDR2 SYGVKD. V shed 2 bases, J shed 11 bases, and the junction held 5 bases outside the gene matches. The CDR3 bases are TGTGCCATCAGTGAGGGACAGGGAAGGCCACCCCTCCACTTT. The encoded protein is CAISEGQGRPPLHF.

The rearrangement links TRBV24-1 to TRBJ1-1; perhaps TRBD1 as D (5 bases). Germline loops: CDR1 KGHDR, CDR2 SFDVKD. The CDR3 loop spans 11 amino acids. Trimming took 4 bases from V and 6 from J, leaving 5 bases between them. CDR3: CATSEGAEAFF. In DNA, the CDR3 is TGTGCCACCAGTGAAGGGGCTGAAGCTTTCTTT.

This clonotype was seen ten or more times. This chain joins TRBV4-1 and TRBJ2-1; the match to TRBD2 covers 11 bases. Looked up from germline, CDR1 is MGHRA and CDR2 is YSYEKL. There are 15 residues in the CDR3. J lost 9 bases, V lost 5 bases, and 9 bases had no gene match. The CDR3 reads CASSGPSGGLFEQFF. CDR3 nucleotides: TGCGCCAGCAGCGGACCTAGCGGGGGGCTCTTTGAGCAGTTCTTC.

This clonotype was counted at least ten times. The chain carries TRBV7-2 and TRBJ2-1; 10 bases agree with TRBD1. J gave up 6 bases and V 4 bases, and 6 bases lay outside the gene matches. The CDR3 is 15 amino acids. Per the germline V gene, CDR1 is SGHTA and CDR2 is FQGNSA. CDR3 nucleotide sequence: TGTGCCAGCAGCTCCACCGGGACAGGGGTCAATGAGCAGTTCTTC. Protein product: CASSSTGTGVNEQFF.

The chain combines TRBV10-2 with TRBJ1-2; D may be TRBD1 (5 bases). The CDR3 runs 16 residues. Deletions cut 0 bases from V and 0 bases from J, with 11 bases between. Germline V CDR1 and CDR2: WSHSY, SAAADI. The CDR3 region is CASSESGLRANYGYTF. CDR3 DNA: TGCGCCAGCAGTGAGTCGGGACTGAGAGCTAACTATGGCTACACCTTC.

The gene calls are TRBV4-2 and TRBJ2-2, with 10 bases aligning to TRBD2. Looked up from germline, CDR1 is LGHNA and CDR2 is YNFKEQ. With V trimmed by 6 bases and J by 7 bases, 11 bases remained unmatched. The CDR3 has 16 residues. The CDR3 loop is CASRGGSGGAHGELFF. The CDR3 coding sequence is TGTGCCAGCAGGGGCGGAAGCGGGGGGGCCCACGGGGAGCTGTTTTTT.

This clonotype has just a few counts. This sequence joins TRBV7-2 and TRBJ1-1; D possibly corresponds to TRBD1 (5 bases). This CDR3 has 12 residues. Germline V CDR1 and CDR2: SGHTA, FQGNSA. V lost 3 bases to trimming and J lost 10 bases, with 12 bases between them. CDR3 sequence reads: CASSFRDSRAFF. The CDR3, as DNA: TGTGCCAGCAGCTTTCGTGACAGTAGAGCTTTCTTT.

The CDR3: CASSLEQGAYSGNTIYF. CDR3 in DNA: TGCGCCAGCAGCTTGGAACAGGGGGCGTATTCGGGAAACACCATATATTTT. J is TRBJ1-3 and V is TRBV5-1; 9 nucleotides line up with TRBD1. There are 17 residues in the CDR3. Germline CDR1 and CDR2: SGHRS and YFSETQ. Trimming cost V 0 bases and J 4 bases; bases outside gene matches: 8.

The V and J genes are TRBV27 and TRBJ2-3; the match to TRBD2 covers 10 bases. Germline V gives CDR1 MNHEY, CDR2 SMNVEV (reference sequence). The length of the CDR3 is 17 residues. V was pared by 6 bases and J by 3 bases, with 12 bases of the junction left unmatched. CDR3 nucleotides: TGTGCCAGCAGATCAGAACCCCTAGCGGGGGTAACAGATACGCAGTATTTT. The encoded protein is CASRSEPLAGVTDTQYF.

The table lists this clonotype with a few counts. V is TRBV11-2 and J is TRBJ1-1; 9 nucleotides line up with TRBD1. The CDR3 is 17 residues long. The V and J ends lost 4 bases and 0 bases, in that order; junction bases with no gene match: 9. Germline values: CDR1 SGHAT, CDR2 FQNNGV. CDR3 sequence reads: CASSSPDRGSMNTEAFF. CDR3 sequence (DNA): TGTGCCAGCAGCTCACCCGACAGGGGGAGTATGAACACTGAAGCTTTCTTT.

In its sample, this clonotype was seen a few times. The CDR3 bases are TGTGCCAGCAGCTCGTATCATTCCTACGAGCAGTACGTC. Translated, it gives CASSSYHSYEQYV. V usage is TRBV7-2 and J usage is TRBJ2-7; D remains unclear. This CDR3 is 13 amino acids long. Per the germline V gene, CDR1 is SGHTA and CDR2 is FQGNSA. The ends were cut back, 4 bases at V and 1 base at J, with 8 bases in the middle.

This chain connects TRBV4-1 to TRBJ1-5; 7 nucleotides agree with TRBD1. Trimming cost V 3 bases and J 7 bases; bases outside gene matches: 12. The CDR3 runs 16 residues. Per the germline V gene, CDR1 is MGHRA and CDR2 is YSYEKL. CDR3 protein: CASSQGTASPWQPQHF. CDR3 DNA sequence: TGCGCCAGCAGCCAGGGGACAGCGAGCCCTTGGCAGCCCCAGCATTTT.

This clonotype was seen more than once but under ten times. J is TRBJ1-2 and V is TRBV5-6, with 7 bases that match TRBD1. The CDR3 is 13 amino acids. Germline-derived CDR1 and CDR2 are SGHDT and YYEEEE. With 5 bases clipped from V and 10 bases from J, the junction kept 11 bases outside the gene matches. CDR3 DNA sequence: TGTGCCAGCAGGACAAATCTAGGGGGCCTCTACACCTTC. Translated, it gives CASRTNLGGLYTF. The entire variable domain, with the rest obtained from reference TRBV5-6 and TRBJ1-2, is as follows: DAGVTQSPTHLIKTRGQQVTLRCSPKSGHDTVSWYQQALGQGPQFIFQYYEEEERQRGNFPDRFSGHQFPNYSSELNVNALLLGDSALYLCASRTNLGGLYTFGSGTRLTVV.

This chain links TRBV19 with TRBJ2-1; D not resolved. Germline assignment: CDR1 LNHDA and CDR2 SQIVND (reference sequence). Trimming took 2 bases from V and 0 from J, leaving 8 bases between them. This CDR3 is 15 amino acids long. CDR3 sequence (DNA): TGTGCCAGTAGTATACAGTCGAGCTCCTACAATGAGCAGTTCTTC. This sequence encodes CASSIQSSSYNEQFF.

This clonotype was seen a handful of times. The rearrangement joins TRBV5-4 to TRBJ2-3; 12 bases agree with TRBD2. The CDR3 extends over 14 amino acids. V lost 3 bases, J lost 6 bases, and 2 bases stayed unmatched. CDR1 and CDR2 (germline): SGHNT, YYREEE (reference sequence). CDR3 sequence: CASSSGTSGDTQYF. CDR3 DNA sequence: TGTGCCAGCAGCTCCGGGACTAGCGGGGATACGCAGTATTTT.

This clonotype occurred a few times. V and J are TRBV20-1 and TRBJ1-5; D gene ambiguous. CDR1 is DFQATT and CDR2 is SNEGSKA in the germline V gene (reference sequence). The CDR3 length is 14 residues. V dropped 4 bases and J dropped 1 base, with 11 bases sitting between them. DNA of the CDR3: TGCAGTGCTAAGAAGTGGCAGAGCAATCAGCCCCAGCATTTT. Translated: CSAKKWQSNQPQHF.

In its sample, this clonotype was seen a few times. The genes are TRBV15 and TRBJ2-7; D is unclear. Germline lookup yields CDR1 LNHNV and CDR2 YYDKDF (reference sequence). Trimming pared 0 bases from V and 2 bases from J, leaving 8 bases between. There are 14 residues in the CDR3. CDR3 loop: CATSRDPGTYEQYV. CDR3 DNA: TGTGCCACCAGCAGAGATCCCGGCACCTACGAGCAGTACGTC.

V usage is TRBV11-2 and J usage is TRBJ2-1; 7 nucleotides agree with TRBD1. In germline, CDR1 is SGHAT, CDR2 FQNNGV. Trimming at V came to 2 bases and at J to 7 bases, leaving 8 bases not matched to a gene. CDR3 length: 15 residues. This CDR3 reads CASSLWIVQGNEQFF. CDR3 in DNA: TGTGCCAGCAGCTTATGGATCGTACAGGGGAATGAGCAGTTCTTC.

This clonotype was observed a few times. This chain uses TRBV15 with TRBJ2-5; D unclear. The CDR3 consists of 13 residues. The V end was cut by 3 bases, the J end by 2 bases, with 7 bases between. Germline CDR1 LNHNV, CDR2 YYDKDF (reference sequence). The CDR3, as DNA: TGTGCCACCAGCAGGACTTCTCAAGAGACCCAGTACTTC. Translation gives CATSRTSQETQYF.